This T cell receptor (beta chain) originates from a study of shared T cell receptors in the human thymus. Here immunoSEQ multiplex PCR was the method, and the copy in TCRdb shows in-frame clones only, minus some. The sample includes roughly 700,000 clones, around nine tenths seen only once; the top ten take 0.0095% to 0.013%. The CDR3 covers 13 residues. V shed 3 bases and J shed 6 bases, with 14 bases lying between them. In germline, CDR1 is GTSNPN, CDR2 SVGIG (reference sequence). This sample was shared with a second study, whose subject was human thymus T cells. This second report adds: Resected material from corrective heart surgery provided the thymus tissue analysed. Within thymic and blood repertoires, V and J gene usage appeared to be biased.

This TCR was recovered from a boy under three years old with a congenital heart defect. This chain links TRBV30 with TRBJ1-1, with D tentatively TRBD1 (5 bases). Source material: thymocytes. CDR3 sequence: CAWSTGLGAEAFF. The CDR3 nucleotides read TGTGCCTGGAGCACAGGTCTCGGCGCTGAAGCTTTCTTT.